The following is a T cell receptor beta chain sequence with its context. The data originate from a study of blood T cell repertoires in COVID-19. Study-wide background: The United States, Italy and Spain supplied acute and convalescent COVID-19 samples.

The ends were cut back, 6 bases at V and 4 bases at J, with 24 bases in the middle. CDR1 and CDR2 (germline): MNHEY, SVGEGT. The CDR3 runs 17 residues. In the original analysis: Amplification of reference gene primers was used by the study to estimate nucleated cell counts. Assay: immunoSEQ multiplex PCR; the TCRdb copy retains only in-frame clones and omits some. V, J and clone size were drawn from that table, and D and trimming were deduced from the DNA. The sample yields about 190,000 clones, about 81% seen once. The TCR originated in a woman of 80 years or more with COVID-19, enrolled during active disease. Material: peripheral blood. The rearrangement uses TRBV6-2 or TRBV6-3 and TRBJ1-2; D possibly corresponds to TRBD1 (6 bases). The CDR3 is CASSPGSWVTGPYGYTF. CDR3 coding DNA: TGTGCCAGCAGCCCCGGATCATGGGTTACAGGGCCCTATGGCTACACCTTC.